Detailed here is one T cell receptor beta chain. Its antigen is as yet unknown. This sample is part of a study of cytomegalovirus exposure and HLA in healthy donors. V shed 6 bases and J 0 bases; nucleotides not matched to a gene: 4. CDR3 length equals 15 residues. The germline V gene has CDR1 MNHEY and CDR2 SVGAGI. Study observations and caveats: Some V segments could not be told apart, so they were left out, TRBV6-2 and TRBV6-3 among them. Most likely, a cluster of highly shared sequence variants arose as a sequencing artifact.

PCR was performed using 60 Vbeta and 13 Jbeta primers. TCRdb's copy holds only in-frame clones and misses some; the assay was immunoSEQ multiplex PCR. This table holds around 68,000 clones, around 79% found once. V is TRBV6-5 and J is TRBJ2-7, with 11 bases lining up with TRBD2. The sequenced material came from PBMCs. This receptor was obtained from a woman aged 25 to 45 in good health and CMV-seropositive. CDR3 sequence: CASRHTSGSSYEQYF. DNA for the CDR3: TGTGCCAGCAGGCACACTAGCGGGAGCTCCTACGAGCAGTACTTC.